Each of the 4 T cell receptor beta chains below was sequenced from the same sample in a study of cytomegalovirus exposure and HLA in healthy donors (dated by TCRdb to about 2017). Libraries were built with the immunoSEQ multiplex PCR assay. A mixture of 60 forward primers for TCR Vbeta segments and 13 reverse primers for TCR Jbeta segments was used in the multiplex PCR. As stored in TCRdb, this immuneACCESS dataset retains in-frame rearrangements with V and J assigned. A fraction of the clones does not appear; measured against another copy, unresolved V genes explain less than half of the discrepancy, and the remainder lacks a known reason. The sample records 69,000 or so clones, more than 75% of which are singletons. Over 2.5% of the sample is in the top ten clones. Sequences were obtained from PBMCs. The receptor set was obtained from a man aged 18 to 35 in good health and CMV-seronegative.

The genes are TRBV10-3 and TRBJ1-2, with D possibly TRBD1 on 6 matching bases. The CDR3 length is 14 residues. Germline V gene sequence: CDR1 ENHRY, CDR2 SYGVKD. With 8 bases removed from V and 2 bases from J, the gap between germline ends came to 15 bases. The CDR3 DNA reads as TGTGCCATCTCGACCGGACAGATAAACTATGGCTACACCTTC. Translated, it gives CAISTGQINYGYTF.

This sequence joins TRBV29-1 and TRBJ2-3, with D uncertain. Deletions cut 4 bases from V and 1 base from J, with 6 bases between. This CDR3 comprises 12 residues. Germline V CDR1 and CDR2: SQVTM, ANQGSEA. CDR3 bases: TGCAGCGTTGGACTGGGCACAGATACGCAGTATTTT. This gives the protein CSVGLGTDTQYF.

The CDR3 DNA sequence: TGTGCCAGCAGCTTTGGACTAGACGGTGGTGTAGATGAGCAGTTCTTC. Translating it yields CASSFGLDGGVDEQFF. The chain recombines TRBV5-5 with TRBJ2-1, with TRBD2 matching over 7 bases. V trimming: 2 bases; J trimming: 8 bases; junction bases outside the gene matches: 13. The CDR3 has 16 amino acids. CDR1 is SGHKS, CDR2 YYEKEE, per germline (reference sequence).

The chain has TRBV5-4 and TRBJ2-1, with D maybe TRBD1 (5 bases). Germline-derived CDR1 and CDR2 are SGHNT and YYREEE (reference sequence). V shed 4 bases and J shed 5 bases, with 16 bases lying between them. The CDR3 sequence is 15 residues long. The CDR3 sequence: CASSDLKAGHNEQFF. The DNA for the CDR3 is TGTGCCAGCAGCGACCTTAAGGCAGGGCACAATGAGCAGTTCTTC.